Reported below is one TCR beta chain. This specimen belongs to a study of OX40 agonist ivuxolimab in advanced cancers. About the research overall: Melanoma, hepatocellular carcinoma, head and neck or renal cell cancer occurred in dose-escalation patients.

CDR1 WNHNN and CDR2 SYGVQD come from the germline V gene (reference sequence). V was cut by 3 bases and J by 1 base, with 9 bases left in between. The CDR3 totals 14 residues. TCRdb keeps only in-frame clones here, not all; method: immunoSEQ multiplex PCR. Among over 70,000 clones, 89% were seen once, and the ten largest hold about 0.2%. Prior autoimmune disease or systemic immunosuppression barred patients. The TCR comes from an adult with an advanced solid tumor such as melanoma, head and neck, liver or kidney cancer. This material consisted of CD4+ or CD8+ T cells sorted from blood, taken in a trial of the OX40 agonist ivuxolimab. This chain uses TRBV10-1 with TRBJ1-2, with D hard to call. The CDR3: CASSDGTYNYGYTF. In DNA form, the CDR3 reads TGCGCCAGCAGTGACGGCACCTATAACTATGGCTACACCTTC.